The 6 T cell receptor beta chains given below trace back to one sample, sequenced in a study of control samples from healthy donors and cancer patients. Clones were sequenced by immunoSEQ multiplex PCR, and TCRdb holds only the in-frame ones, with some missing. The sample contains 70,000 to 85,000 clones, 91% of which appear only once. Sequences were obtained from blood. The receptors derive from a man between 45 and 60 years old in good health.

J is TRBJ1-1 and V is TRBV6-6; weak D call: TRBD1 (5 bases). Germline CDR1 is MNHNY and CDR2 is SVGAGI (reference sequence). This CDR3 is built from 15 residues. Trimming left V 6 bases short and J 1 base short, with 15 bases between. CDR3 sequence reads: CASSYGARQNTEAFF. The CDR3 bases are TGTGCCAGCAGCTATGGGGCGAGACAGAACACTGAAGCTTTCTTT.

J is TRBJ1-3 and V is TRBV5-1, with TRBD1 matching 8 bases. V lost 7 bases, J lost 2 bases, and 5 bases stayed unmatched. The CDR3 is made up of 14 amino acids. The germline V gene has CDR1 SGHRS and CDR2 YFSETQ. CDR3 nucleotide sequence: TGCGCCAGCCAATCGGACAGGGCTGGAAACACCATATATTTT. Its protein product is CASQSDRAGNTIYF.

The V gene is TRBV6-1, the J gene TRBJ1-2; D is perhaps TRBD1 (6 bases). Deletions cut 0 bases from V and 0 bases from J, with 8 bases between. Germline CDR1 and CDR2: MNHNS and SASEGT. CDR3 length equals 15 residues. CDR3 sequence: CASSEARGPNYGYTF. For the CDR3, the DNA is TGTGCCAGCAGTGAAGCCCGGGGGCCTAACTATGGCTACACCTTC.

As DNA, the CDR3 is TGCAGCGTTTCAGGGGAAGTGGGCTCCTACGAGCAGTACTTC. Translating gives CSVSGEVGSYEQYF. The chain uses TRBV29-1 and TRBJ2-7, with D possibly matching TRBD1 (6 bases). Trimming took off 5 bases at V and 0 bases at J, with 14 bases between the two ends. This CDR3 is 14 amino acids long. Germline CDR1 is SQVTM and CDR2 is ANQGSEA.

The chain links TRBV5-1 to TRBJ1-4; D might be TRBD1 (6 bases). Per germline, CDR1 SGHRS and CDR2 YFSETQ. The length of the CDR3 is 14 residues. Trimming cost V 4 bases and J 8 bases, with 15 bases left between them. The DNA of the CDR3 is TGCGCCAGCAGCCTTGGGGGCAGGGACGAAAAACTGTTTTTT. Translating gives CASSLGGRDEKLFF.

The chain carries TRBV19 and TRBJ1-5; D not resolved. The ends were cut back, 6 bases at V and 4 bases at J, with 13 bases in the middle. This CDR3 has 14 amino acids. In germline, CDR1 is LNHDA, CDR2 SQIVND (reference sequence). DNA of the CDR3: TGTGCCAGTAGCCCAGTGGCTAATAATCAGCCCCAGCATTTT. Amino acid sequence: CASSPVANNQPQHF.